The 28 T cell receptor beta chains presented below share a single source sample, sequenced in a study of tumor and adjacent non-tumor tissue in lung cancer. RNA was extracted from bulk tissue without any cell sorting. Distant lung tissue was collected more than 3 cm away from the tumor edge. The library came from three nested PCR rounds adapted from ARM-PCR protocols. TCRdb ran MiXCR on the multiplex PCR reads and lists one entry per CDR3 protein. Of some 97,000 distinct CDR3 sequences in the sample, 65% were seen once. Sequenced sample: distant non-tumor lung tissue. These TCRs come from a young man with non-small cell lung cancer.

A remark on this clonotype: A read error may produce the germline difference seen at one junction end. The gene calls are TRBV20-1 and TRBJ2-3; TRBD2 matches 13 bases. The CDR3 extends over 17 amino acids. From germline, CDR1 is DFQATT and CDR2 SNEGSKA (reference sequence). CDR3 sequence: CSAHFPGTSGNTDTQYF. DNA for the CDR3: TGCAGTGCTCACTTCCCCGGGACTAGCGGGAACACAGACACGCAGTATTTT.

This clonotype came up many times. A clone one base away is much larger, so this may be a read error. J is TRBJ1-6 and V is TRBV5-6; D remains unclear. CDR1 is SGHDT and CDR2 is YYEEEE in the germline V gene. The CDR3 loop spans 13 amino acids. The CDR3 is CACSLGHNSPLHF. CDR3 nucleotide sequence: TGTGCCTGCAGCTTGGGCCATAATTCACCCCTCCACTTT.

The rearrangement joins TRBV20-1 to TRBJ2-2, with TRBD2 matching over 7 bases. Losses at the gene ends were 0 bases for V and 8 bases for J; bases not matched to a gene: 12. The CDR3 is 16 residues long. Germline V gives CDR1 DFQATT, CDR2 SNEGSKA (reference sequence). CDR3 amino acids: CSARDIRGRDAGELFF. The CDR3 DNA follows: TGCAGTGCTAGAGATATTAGAGGGAGGGATGCGGGGGAGCTGTTTTTT.

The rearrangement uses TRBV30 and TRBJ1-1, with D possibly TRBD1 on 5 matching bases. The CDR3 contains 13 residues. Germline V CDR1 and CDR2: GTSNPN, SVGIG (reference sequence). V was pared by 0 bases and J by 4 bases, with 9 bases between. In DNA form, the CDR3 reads TGTGCCTGGAGTGTAAGGGGAGGCACTGAAGCTTTCTTT. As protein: CAWSVRGGTEAFF.

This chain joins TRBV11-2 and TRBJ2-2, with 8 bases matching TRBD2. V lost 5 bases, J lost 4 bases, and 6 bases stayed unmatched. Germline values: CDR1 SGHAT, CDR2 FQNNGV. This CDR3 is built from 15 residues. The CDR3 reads CASSPRGAVTGELFF. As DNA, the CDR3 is TGTGCCAGCAGCCCGCGGGGGGCGGTCACCGGGGAGCTGTTTTTT. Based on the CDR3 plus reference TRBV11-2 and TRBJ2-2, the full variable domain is EAGVAQSPRYKIIEKRQSVAFWCNPISGHATLYWYQQILGQGPKLLIQFQNNGVVDDSQLPKDRFSAERLKGVDSTLKIQPAKLEDSAVYLCASSPRGAVTGELFFGEGSRLTVL.

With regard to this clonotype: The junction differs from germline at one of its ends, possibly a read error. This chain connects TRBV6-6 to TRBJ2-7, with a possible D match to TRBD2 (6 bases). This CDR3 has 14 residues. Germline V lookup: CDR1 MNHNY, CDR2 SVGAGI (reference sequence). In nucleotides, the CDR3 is TGTGCCAGCGGTTACTCGGGACTCTCCTACGGGCAGTACTTC. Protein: CASGYSGLSYGQYF.

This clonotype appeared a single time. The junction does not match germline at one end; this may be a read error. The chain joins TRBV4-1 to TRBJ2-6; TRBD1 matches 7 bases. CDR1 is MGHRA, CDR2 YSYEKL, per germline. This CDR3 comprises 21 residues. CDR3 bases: TGTGCCAGCAGCCAATTCCCCCGGTTAGGGACAGCCAGCTCTGGGGCCAACGTCCCGACTTTC. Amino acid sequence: CASSQFPRLGTASSGANVPTF.

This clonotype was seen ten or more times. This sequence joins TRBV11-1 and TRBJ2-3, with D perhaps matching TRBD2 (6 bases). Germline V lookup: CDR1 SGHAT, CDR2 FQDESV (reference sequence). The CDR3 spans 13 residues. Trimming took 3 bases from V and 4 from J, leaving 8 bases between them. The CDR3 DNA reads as TGTGCCAGCAGCTTGCTAGCGTCAGATACGCAGTATTTT. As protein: CASSLLASDTQYF.

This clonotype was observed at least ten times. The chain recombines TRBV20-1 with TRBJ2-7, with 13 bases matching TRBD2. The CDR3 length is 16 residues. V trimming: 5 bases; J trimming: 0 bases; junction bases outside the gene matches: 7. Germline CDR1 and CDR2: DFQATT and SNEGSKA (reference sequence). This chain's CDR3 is CSAEMTSGGSSYEQYF. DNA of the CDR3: TGCAGTGCTGAAATGACTAGCGGGGGGAGCTCCTACGAGCAGTACTTC.

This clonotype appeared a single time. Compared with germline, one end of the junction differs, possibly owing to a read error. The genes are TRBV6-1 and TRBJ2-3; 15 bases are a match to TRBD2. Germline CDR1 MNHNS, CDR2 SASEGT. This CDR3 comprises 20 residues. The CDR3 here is CASSDRRGGTSGGSTDMQYF. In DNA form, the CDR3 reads TGTGCCAGCAGTGACCGGAGAGGGGGGACTAGCGGGGGGAGCACAGATATGCAGTATTTT.

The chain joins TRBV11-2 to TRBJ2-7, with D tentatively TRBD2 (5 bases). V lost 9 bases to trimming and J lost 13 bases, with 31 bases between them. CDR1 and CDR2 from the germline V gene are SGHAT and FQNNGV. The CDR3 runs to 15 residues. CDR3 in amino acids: CASSRDYGSNYEKYF. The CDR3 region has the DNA TGTGCCAGTAGTAGGGATTATGGGAGCAACTACGAGAAATACTTC. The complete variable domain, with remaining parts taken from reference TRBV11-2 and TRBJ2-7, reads EAGVAQSPRYKIIEKRQSVAFWCNPISGHATLYWYQQILGQGPKLLIQFQNNGVVDDSQLPKDRFSAERLKGVDSTLKIQPAKLEDSAVYLCASSRDYGSNYEKYFGPGTRLTVT.

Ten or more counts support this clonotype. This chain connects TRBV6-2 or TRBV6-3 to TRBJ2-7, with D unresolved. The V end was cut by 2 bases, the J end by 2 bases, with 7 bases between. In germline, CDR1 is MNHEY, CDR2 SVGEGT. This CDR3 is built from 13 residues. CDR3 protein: CASSYDRTYEQYF. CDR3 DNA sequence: TGTGCCAGCAGTTACGACCGGACCTACGAGCAGTACTTC.

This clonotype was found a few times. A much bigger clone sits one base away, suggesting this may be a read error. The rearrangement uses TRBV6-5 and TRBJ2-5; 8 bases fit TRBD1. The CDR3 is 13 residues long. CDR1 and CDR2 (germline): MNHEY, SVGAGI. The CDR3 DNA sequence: TGTGTCAGCAGCCGGACAGGGCAAGAGACCCAGTACTTC. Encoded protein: CVSSRTGQETQYF.

CDR3 nucleotides: TGCGCCAGCAGCCAGGGGGGCTGGAGCTCCTACAATGAGCAGTTCTTC. Its protein is CASSQGGWSSYNEQFF. The genes are TRBV4-1 and TRBJ2-1, with D possibly called TRBD1 or TRBD2 (6 bases each). Trimming left V 3 bases short and J 0 bases short, with 12 bases between. In germline, CDR1 is MGHRA, CDR2 YSYEKL. The CDR3 has 16 residues.

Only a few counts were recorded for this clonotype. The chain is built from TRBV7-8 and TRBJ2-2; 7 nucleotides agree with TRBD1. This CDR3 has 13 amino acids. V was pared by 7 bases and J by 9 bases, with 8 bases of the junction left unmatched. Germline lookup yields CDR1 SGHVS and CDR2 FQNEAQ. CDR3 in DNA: TGTGCCAGCACCATGGAGGACAGGTGGGAGCTGTTTTTT. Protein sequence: CASTMEDRWELFF.

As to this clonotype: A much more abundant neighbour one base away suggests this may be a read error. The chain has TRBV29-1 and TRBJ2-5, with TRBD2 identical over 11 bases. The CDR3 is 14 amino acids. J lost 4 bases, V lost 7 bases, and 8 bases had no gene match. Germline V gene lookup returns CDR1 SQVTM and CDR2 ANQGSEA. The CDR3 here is CSAQGTSGLETQYF. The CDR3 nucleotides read TGCAGCGCTCAGGGGACTAGCGGATTAGAGACCCAGTACTTC. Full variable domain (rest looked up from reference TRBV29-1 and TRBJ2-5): SAVISQKPSRDICQRGTSLTIQCQVDSQVTMMFWYRQQPGQSLTLIATANQGSEATYESGFVIDKFPISRPNLTFSTLTVSNMSPEDSSIYLCSAQGTSGLETQYFGPGTRLLVL.

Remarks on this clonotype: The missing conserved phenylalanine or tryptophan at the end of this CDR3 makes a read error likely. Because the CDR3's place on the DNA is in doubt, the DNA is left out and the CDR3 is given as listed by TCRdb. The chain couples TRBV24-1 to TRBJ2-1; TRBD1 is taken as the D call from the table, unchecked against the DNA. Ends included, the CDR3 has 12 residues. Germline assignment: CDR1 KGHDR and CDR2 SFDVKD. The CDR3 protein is CATSVQGYEQFI.

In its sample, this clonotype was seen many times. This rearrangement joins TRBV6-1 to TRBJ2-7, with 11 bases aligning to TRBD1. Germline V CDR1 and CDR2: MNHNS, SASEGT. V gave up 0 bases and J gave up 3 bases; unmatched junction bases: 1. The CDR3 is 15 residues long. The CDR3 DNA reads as TGTGCCAGCAGTGAAGCCGGGACAGGGGGCTACGAGCAGTACTTC. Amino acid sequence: CASSEAGTGGYEQYF.

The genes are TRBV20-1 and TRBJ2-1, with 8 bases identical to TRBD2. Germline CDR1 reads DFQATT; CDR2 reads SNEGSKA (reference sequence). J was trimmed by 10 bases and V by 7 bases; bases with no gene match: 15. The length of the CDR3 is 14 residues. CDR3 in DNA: TGCAGTGGAATGGGGACCAGCGGGGGTAAGGAGCAGTTCTTC. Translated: CSGMGTSGGKEQFF.

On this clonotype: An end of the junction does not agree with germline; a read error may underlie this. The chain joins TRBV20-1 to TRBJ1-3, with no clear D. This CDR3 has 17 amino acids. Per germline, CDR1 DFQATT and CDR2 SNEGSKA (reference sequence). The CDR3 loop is CSARDRRGSLCGNTIYF. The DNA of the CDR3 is TGTAGTGCCAGAGATCGCCGTGGCAGTTTATGTGGAAACACCATATATTTT.

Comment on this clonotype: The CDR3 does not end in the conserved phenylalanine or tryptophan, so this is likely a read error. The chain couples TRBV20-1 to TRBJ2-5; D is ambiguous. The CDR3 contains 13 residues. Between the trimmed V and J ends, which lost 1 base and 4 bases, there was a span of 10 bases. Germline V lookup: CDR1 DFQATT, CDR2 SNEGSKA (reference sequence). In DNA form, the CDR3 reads TGCAGTGCTAGAGCACTCCCCCTAGAGACCCAGTACTCC. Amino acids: CSARALPLETQYS.

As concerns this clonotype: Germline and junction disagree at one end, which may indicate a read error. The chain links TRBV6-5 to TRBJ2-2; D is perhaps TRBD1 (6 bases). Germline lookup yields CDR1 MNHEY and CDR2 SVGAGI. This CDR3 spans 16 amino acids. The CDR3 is CANSYSWGRDTGELFF. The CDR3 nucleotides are TGTGCCAACAGTTACTCGTGGGGGCGTGACACCGGGGAGCTGTTTTTT.

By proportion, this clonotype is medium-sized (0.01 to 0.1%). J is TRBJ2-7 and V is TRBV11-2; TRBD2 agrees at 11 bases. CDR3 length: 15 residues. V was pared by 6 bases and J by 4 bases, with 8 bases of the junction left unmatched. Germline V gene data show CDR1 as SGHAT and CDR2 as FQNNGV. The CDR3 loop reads CASSLGTSGIYEQYF. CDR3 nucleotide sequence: TGTGCCAGCAGTTTGGGGACTAGCGGAATATACGAGCAGTACTTC.

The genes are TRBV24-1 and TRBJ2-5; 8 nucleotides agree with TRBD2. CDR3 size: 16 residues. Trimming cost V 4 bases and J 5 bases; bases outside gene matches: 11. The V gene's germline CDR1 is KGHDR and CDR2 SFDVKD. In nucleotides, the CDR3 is TGTGCCACCAGTGACCGGGAGGGAAGTCATGATGAGACCCAGTACTTC. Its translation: CATSDREGSHDETQYF.

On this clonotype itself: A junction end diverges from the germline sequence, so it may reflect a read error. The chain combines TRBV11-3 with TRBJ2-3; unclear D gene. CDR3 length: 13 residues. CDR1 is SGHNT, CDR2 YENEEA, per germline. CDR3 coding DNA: TGCGCCAGCAGCTTGGAGATTACATATACGCAGTATTTC. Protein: CASSLEITYTQYF.

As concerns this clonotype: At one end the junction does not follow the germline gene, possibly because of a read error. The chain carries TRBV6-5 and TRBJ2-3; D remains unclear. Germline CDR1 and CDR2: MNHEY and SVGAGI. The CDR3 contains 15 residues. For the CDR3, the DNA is TGTGCCAGTAGTTACTCGAATCAGAGGAAAGATACGCAGTATTTT. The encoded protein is CASSYSNQRKDTQYF.

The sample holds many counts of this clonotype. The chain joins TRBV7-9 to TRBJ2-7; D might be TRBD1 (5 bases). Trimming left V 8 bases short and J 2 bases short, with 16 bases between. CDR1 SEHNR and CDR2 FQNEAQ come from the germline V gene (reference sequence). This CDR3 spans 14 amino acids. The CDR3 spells CASCRSDTTYEQYF. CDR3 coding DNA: TGTGCCAGCTGTCGCTCGGACACGACCTACGAGCAGTACTTC.

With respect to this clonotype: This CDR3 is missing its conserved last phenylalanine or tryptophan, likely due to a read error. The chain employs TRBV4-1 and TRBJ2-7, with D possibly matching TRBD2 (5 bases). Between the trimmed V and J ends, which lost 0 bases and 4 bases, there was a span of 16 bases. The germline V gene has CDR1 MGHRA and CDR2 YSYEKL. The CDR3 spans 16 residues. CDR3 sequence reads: CASSQDVAILIYEQYY. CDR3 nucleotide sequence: TGCGCCAGCAGCCAAGATGTAGCGATACTTATATACGAGCAGTACTAC.